The 27 T cell receptor beta chains given below trace back to one sample, sequenced in a study of beta chain features in type 1 diabetes. Expressed TCRB transcripts were sequenced because the entire RNA isolate underwent reverse transcription. The table came from immunoSEQ multiplex PCR; TCRdb's copy has only in-frame clones and leaves some out. This repertoire shows 150,000 to 190,000 clones, 10% found once; its top ten account for 0.4% to 0.55%. General study points: Within each of all four CD4+ subsets, Type 1 diabetes patients had TCRB CDR3s that were moderately but significantly shorter.

These receptors have no known antigen. The sample comprised central memory CD4+ T cells from blood. The receptor set was obtained from a man younger than 45 with type 1 diabetes.

This clone was picked up a small number of times. The V gene is TRBV5-1, the J gene TRBJ2-5; 9 nucleotides match TRBD2. Germline V lookup: CDR1 SGHRS, CDR2 YFSETQ. The CDR3 runs to 13 residues. With 4 bases clipped from V and 5 bases from J, the junction kept 3 bases outside the gene matches. The CDR3 DNA follows: TGCGCCAGCAGCCCCGGGACTAGCGAGACCCAGTACTTC. Its protein product is CASSPGTSETQYF.

The sample holds a few counts of this clone. The chain employs TRBV5-1 and TRBJ2-5; 10 bases are a match to TRBD2. From germline, CDR1 is SGHRS and CDR2 YFSETQ. The ends lost 7 bases at V and 5 bases at J; junction bases unmatched: 8. This CDR3 is built from 14 residues. The CDR3, as DNA: TGCGCCAGCGAAGCGGGAGGGACCCCGGAGACCCAGTACTTC. Its translation: CASEAGGTPETQYF.

The chain carries TRBV7-2 and TRBJ1-2, with D perhaps TRBD1 (6 bases). Trimming pared 3 bases from V and 8 bases from J, leaving 7 bases between. CDR1 SGHTA and CDR2 FQGNSA come from the germline V gene. The length of the CDR3 is 11 residues. The CDR3 loop reads CASSFRGGYTF. DNA of the CDR3: TGTGCCAGCAGCTTTAGGGGGGGCTACACCTTC. Full variable domain (missing parts from reference TRBV7-2 and TRBJ1-2): GAGVSQSPSNKVTEKGKDVELRCDPISGHTALYWYRQSLGQGLEFLIYFQGNSAPDKSGLPSDRFSAERTGGSVSTLTIQRTQQEDSAVYLCASSFRGGYTFGSGTRLTVV.

This chain links TRBV18 with TRBJ2-3; TRBD2 is a possible D gene (5 bases). CDR1 and CDR2 from the germline V gene are KGHSH and LQKENI. The CDR3 totals 14 residues. The V gene lost 6 bases and the J gene lost 2 bases, with 12 bases spanning the gap. The CDR3 region has the DNA TGTGCCAGCTCCCCTGGACTCTTCACAGATACGCAGTATTTT. Its protein is CASSPGLFTDTQYF.

This clone was found a few times. The gene calls are TRBV5-4 and TRBJ1-2; possible D gene TRBD1, 6 bases. Germline CDR1 and CDR2: SGHNT and YYREEE (reference sequence). The V end lost 3 bases, the J end lost 1 base, and 13 bases lay between the germline ends. There are 15 residues in the CDR3. This CDR3 is CASSWSTGVNYGYTF. The CDR3, as DNA: TGTGCCAGCAGCTGGTCGACAGGAGTTAACTATGGCTACACCTTC.

Only a few counts were recorded for this clone. This chain joins TRBV9 and TRBJ1-1, with D uncertain. V shed 5 bases and J shed 7 bases, with 12 bases lying between them. Germline CDR1 SGDLS, CDR2 YYNGEE. This CDR3 contains 12 residues. In nucleotides, the CDR3 is TGTGCCAGCAGTTCTGACAAAGATGAAGCTTTCTTT. Translated: CASSSDKDEAFF.

This clone occurred a few times. This sequence joins TRBV9 and TRBJ2-7; TRBD1 is a possible D gene (7 bases). Germline CDR1 is SGDLS and CDR2 is YYNGEE. Trimming removed 0 bases from V and 4 bases from J, with 17 bases in between. The CDR3 spans 16 residues. CDR3 residues: CASSVGGGGAIYEQYF. The DNA of the CDR3 is TGTGCCAGCAGCGTAGGTGGAGGGGGCGCGATTTACGAGCAGTACTTC.

This rearrangement joins TRBV7-3 to TRBJ2-3; TRBD2 matches at 10 bases. V lost 5 bases and J lost 0; bases outside the gene matches: 5. Germline CDR1 is SGHTA and CDR2 is FQGTGA. This CDR3 is 16 amino acids long. The CDR3 reads CASSPGTSASTDTQYF. The CDR3 DNA reads TGTGCCAGCAGCCCAGGGACTAGCGCGAGCACAGATACGCAGTATTTT.

CDR3 sequence: CASSLISDSGANVLTF. The CDR3 coding sequence is TGTGCCAGCAGCTTAATTTCAGACTCTGGGGCCAACGTCCTGACTTTC. The chain couples TRBV7-6 to TRBJ2-6; no definite D call. V was pared by 2 bases and J by 0 bases, with 8 bases between. The germline V gene encodes CDR1 SGHVS and CDR2 FNYEAQ. The CDR3 extends over 16 amino acids.

The chain links TRBV6-6 to TRBJ2-7; possible D gene TRBD2, 6 bases. The V end lost 0 bases, the J end lost 8 bases, and 8 bases lay between the germline ends. The germline gives CDR1 MNHNY, CDR2 SVGAGI (reference sequence). The CDR3 has 12 residues. CDR3 in amino acids: CASSYSEGKQYF. The CDR3, as DNA: TGTGCCAGCAGTTACTCGGAGGGAAAGCAGTACTTC.

This sequence joins TRBV20-1 and TRBJ2-1, with 7 bases identical to TRBD2. Germline V gene lookup returns CDR1 DFQATT and CDR2 SNEGSKA (reference sequence). The CDR3 has 11 amino acids. J was trimmed by 8 bases and V by 6 bases; bases with no gene match: 4. The CDR3 DNA reads as TGCAGTGCGGGAGGGCCGGATGAGCAGTTCTTC. Encoded protein: CSAGGPDEQFF.

A few counts support this clone. The chain carries TRBV14 and TRBJ1-2; a possible D gene is TRBD1 (5 bases). Trimming cost V 0 bases and J 5 bases, with 10 bases left between them. Germline V gene lookup returns CDR1 SGHDN and CDR2 FVKESK. This CDR3 is 14 amino acids long. Here the CDR3 reads CASSQEGGRYGYTF. CDR3 DNA sequence: TGTGCCAGCAGCCAAGAGGGGGGGAGATATGGCTACACCTTC.

The chain combines TRBV15 with TRBJ2-7; TRBD2 matches 7 bases. Germline V gives CDR1 LNHNV, CDR2 YYDKDF (reference sequence). J gave up 6 bases and V 2 bases, and 10 bases lay outside the gene matches. This CDR3 region has 15 residues. CDR3 in amino acids: CATSRSGTKGLEQYF. The CDR3 nucleotides read TGTGCCACCAGCAGATCCGGGACTAAGGGGCTCGAGCAGTACTTC.

V gene TRBV7-2 combines with J gene TRBJ2-7; the D gene is possibly TRBD1 (6 bases). The CDR3 has 14 residues. Per germline, CDR1 SGHTA and CDR2 FQGNSA. Trimming left V 1 base short and J 6 bases short, with 13 bases between. The CDR3 coding sequence is TGTGCCAGCAGCTTAGTGGGCAGGGGCGGCGAGCAGTACTTC. Protein product: CASSLVGRGGEQYF.

This chain connects TRBV18 to TRBJ1-1, with D hard to call. The V end was cut by 4 bases, the J end by 2 bases, with 8 bases between. CDR3 length: 13 amino acids. Germline V gene lookup returns CDR1 KGHSH and CDR2 LQKENI. The CDR3 reads CASSRAENTEAFF. The CDR3 coding sequence is TGTGCCAGCTCACGGGCAGAAAACACTGAAGCTTTCTTT.

V gene TRBV5-1 combines with J gene TRBJ2-3; 7 nucleotides line up with TRBD1. The ends lost 2 bases at V and 1 base at J; junction bases unmatched: 4. Germline-derived CDR1 and CDR2 are SGHRS and YFSETQ. The CDR3 is 15 amino acids. The CDR3 DNA sequence: TGCGCCAGCAGCTTACAGGGGCTGGGCACAGATACGCAGTATTTT. Translated: CASSLQGLGTDTQYF. Drawing the rest from reference TRBV5-1 and TRBJ2-3, the complete variable domain is KAGVTQTPRYLIKTRGQQVTLSCSPISGHRSVSWYQQTPGQGLQFLFEYFSETQRNKGNFPGRFSGRQFSNSRSEMNVSTLELGDSALYLCASSLQGLGTDTQYFGPGTRLTVL.

This clone has a handful of counts. The identical CDR3 is also encoded by other nucleotide sequences in the sample. J is TRBJ2-5 and V is TRBV27; D ambiguous. The CDR3 loop spans 12 amino acids. Trimming stripped 6 bases from V and 0 bases from J, with 5 bases between. Germline CDR1 MNHEY, CDR2 SMNVEV (reference sequence). CDR3 in DNA: TGTGCCAGCAGCCTAGACCAAGAGACCCAGTACTTC. This sequence encodes CASSLDQETQYF.

This chain uses TRBV7-3 with TRBJ2-1; 14 bases are shared with TRBD2. Germline V lookup: CDR1 SGHTA, CDR2 FQGTGA. V lost 6 bases, J lost 6 bases, and 10 bases stayed unmatched. The CDR3 has 17 residues. CDR3 nucleotide sequence: TGTGCCAGCAGGATCTACGGACTAGCGGGAGGTCCCAATGAGCAGTTCTTC. It encodes CASRIYGLAGGPNEQFF.

The CDR3 sequence is CASSRQGLYSTDTQYF. The CDR3 DNA reads TGCGCCAGCAGCCGACAGGGATTGTATAGCACAGATACGCAGTATTTT. V is TRBV5-1 and J is TRBJ2-3; 7 positions agree with TRBD1. J was trimmed by 0 bases and V by 4 bases; bases with no gene match: 8. The germline V gene has CDR1 SGHRS and CDR2 YFSETQ. This CDR3 spans 16 amino acids.

In this sample, this clone turned up a few times. V gene TRBV4-2 combines with J gene TRBJ2-2; TRBD2 might be the D (6 bases). Germline assignment: CDR1 LGHNA and CDR2 YNFKEQ. V lost 0 bases and J lost 1, with 12 bases in between. The CDR3 is 17 residues long. CDR3 region: CASSQDGLARNTGELFF. The DNA for the CDR3 is TGTGCCAGCAGCCAAGATGGGCTAGCGAGGAACACCGGGGAGCTGTTTTTT.

This clone appeared a few times. The chain is built from TRBV30 and TRBJ1-1; D unclear. This CDR3 has 13 amino acids. V was pared by 3 bases and J by 1 base, with 9 bases between. Germline lookup yields CDR1 GTSNPN and CDR2 SVGIG (reference sequence). CDR3 residues: CAWREKRNTEAFF. The CDR3 DNA follows: TGTGCCTGGAGGGAGAAAAGGAACACTGAAGCTTTCTTT.

This chain connects TRBV4-2 to TRBJ2-3, with TRBD2 matching over 8 bases. Trimming removed 4 bases from V and 2 bases from J; junction bases left unmatched: 5. Germline CDR1 LGHNA, CDR2 YNFKEQ. This CDR3 has 15 amino acids. CDR3 amino acids: CASSRREANTDTQYF. The CDR3 nucleotides are TGTGCCAGCAGCCGGCGGGAGGCTAACACAGATACGCAGTATTTT.

This clone was observed a few times. V gene TRBV2 combines with J gene TRBJ2-2; 8 nucleotides match TRBD1. Germline V gives CDR1 SNHLY, CDR2 FYNNEI. The CDR3 is 15 amino acids. The ends lost 7 bases at V and 3 bases at J; junction bases unmatched: 7. The CDR3 sequence: CASITDRAYTGELFF. The CDR3, as DNA: TGTGCCAGCATTACGGACAGGGCATACACCGGGGAGCTGTTTTTT.

This clone has more than one count but fewer than ten. The rearrangement links TRBV19 to TRBJ2-3; 9 bases align to TRBD1. The CDR3 length is 15 residues. J lost 2 bases, V lost 6 bases, and 6 bases had no gene match. Germline loops: CDR1 LNHDA, CDR2 SQIVND (reference sequence). The CDR3 bases are TGTGCCAGTAGCGACAGGGGGTCCAACACAGATACGCAGTATTTT. This encodes CASSDRGSNTDTQYF.

This clone was detected a few times. The J gene is TRBJ2-7, the V gene TRBV30; 8 nucleotides align to TRBD1. This CDR3 spans 10 amino acids. Germline assignment: CDR1 GTSNPN and CDR2 SVGIG (reference sequence). Losses at the gene ends were 4 bases for V and 12 bases for J; bases not matched to a gene: 5. CDR3 loop: CAWTRDRPYF. CDR3 DNA sequence: TGTGCCTGGACCCGGGACAGGCCGTACTTC.

The chain links TRBV6-5 to TRBJ2-3; 7 nucleotides align to TRBD1. CDR1 and CDR2 (germline): MNHEY, SVGAGI. The CDR3 extends over 14 amino acids. J was trimmed by 3 bases and V by 2 bases; bases with no gene match: 2. The CDR3 protein is CASSYKGATDTQYF. CDR3 DNA: TGTGCCAGCAGTTACAAGGGGGCTACAGATACGCAGTATTTT.

This clone was counted a few times. The chain joins TRBV27 to TRBJ2-2, with D perhaps TRBD2 (5 bases). From germline, CDR1 is MNHEY and CDR2 SMNVEV (reference sequence). Trimming took 3 bases from V and 6 from J, leaving 14 bases between them. The CDR3 is 15 amino acids. CDR3 amino acids: CASSFQGRISGELFF. CDR3 coding DNA: TGTGCCAGCAGTTTCCAAGGGAGAATTTCCGGGGAGCTGTTTTTT.